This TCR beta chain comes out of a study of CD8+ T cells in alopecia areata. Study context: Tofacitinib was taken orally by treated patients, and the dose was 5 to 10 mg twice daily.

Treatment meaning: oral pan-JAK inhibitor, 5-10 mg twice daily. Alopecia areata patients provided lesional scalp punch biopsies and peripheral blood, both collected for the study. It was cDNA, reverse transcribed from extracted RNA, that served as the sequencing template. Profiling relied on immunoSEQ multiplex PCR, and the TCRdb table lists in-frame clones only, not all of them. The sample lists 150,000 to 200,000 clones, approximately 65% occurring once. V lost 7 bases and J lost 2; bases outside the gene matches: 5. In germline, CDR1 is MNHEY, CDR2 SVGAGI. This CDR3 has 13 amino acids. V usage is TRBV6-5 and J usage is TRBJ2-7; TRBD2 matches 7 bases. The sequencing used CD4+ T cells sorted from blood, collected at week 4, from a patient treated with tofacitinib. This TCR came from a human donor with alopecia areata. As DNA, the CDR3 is TGTGCCAGCACTCCCCGGGGGGCCTACGAGCAGTACTTC. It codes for CASTPRGAYEQYF.